This T cell receptor beta chain was obtained from a study of vaccination and CD4 T cells after COVID-19. Study information: Collection of post-COVID samples occurred a median approximately 93 days after diagnosis, spanning a range of 35 to 161.

Germline V gene sequence: CDR1 GTSNPN, CDR2 SVGIG (reference sequence). This CDR3 spans 13 amino acids. The V segment lost 2 bases and the J segment 5 bases; nucleotides outside the gene matches: 5. The treatment here: roughly 11-day PBMC culture with coronavirus spike peptide pools or control peptides (ViraFEST assay). TCRs were sequenced by ViraFEST after antigen-specific T cells had been expanded with peptide pools. Oncomine TCR Beta short-read sequencing was applied to DNA from cultured CD4+ T cells. After culture, CD4+ T cells served as the source for genomic DNA extraction. Each CDR3 protein is one row after TCRdb ran MiXCR on the PCR reads. The sample lists 10,000 to 15,000 distinct CDR3 sequences; about 40% were seen once. To note about this clonotype: Antigen specificity is unknown.

This clonotype was sampled from a human donor who had recovered from COVID-19. Source material: CD4+ T cells from blood, cultured in vitro. V and J are TRBV30 and TRBJ1-1; 7 nucleotides agree with TRBD1. This CDR3 reads CAWSRQGLTEAFF. The CDR3 bases are TGTGCCTGGAGTAGACAGGGTTTGACTGAAGCTTTCTTT.